This T cell receptor beta chain was observed in a study of PD-1 blockade in classical Hodgkin lymphoma. There was relapse after autologous stem cell transplantation in every patient, and there was variation in brentuximab vedotin exposure. This CDR3 comprises 15 residues. V lost 1 base to trimming and J lost 0 bases, with 7 bases between them. Germline V lookup: CDR1 LGHNA, CDR2 YSLEER. Libraries were prepared by immunoSEQ multiplex PCR; TCRdb keeps only in-frame clonotypes and omits some of them. The sample has tens of thousands of clones, approximately 87% seen once. The receptor comes from a human donor with classical Hodgkin lymphoma. The V gene is TRBV4-3, the J gene TRBJ2-1; no reliable D call. Sequenced here: peripheral blood mononuclear cells (PBMCs), sampled before the second cycle of nivolumab. The CDR3 loop reads CASSQVRRSYNEQFF. DNA for the CDR3: TGCGCCAGCAGCCAAGTCAGACGCTCCTACAATGAGCAGTTCTTC.